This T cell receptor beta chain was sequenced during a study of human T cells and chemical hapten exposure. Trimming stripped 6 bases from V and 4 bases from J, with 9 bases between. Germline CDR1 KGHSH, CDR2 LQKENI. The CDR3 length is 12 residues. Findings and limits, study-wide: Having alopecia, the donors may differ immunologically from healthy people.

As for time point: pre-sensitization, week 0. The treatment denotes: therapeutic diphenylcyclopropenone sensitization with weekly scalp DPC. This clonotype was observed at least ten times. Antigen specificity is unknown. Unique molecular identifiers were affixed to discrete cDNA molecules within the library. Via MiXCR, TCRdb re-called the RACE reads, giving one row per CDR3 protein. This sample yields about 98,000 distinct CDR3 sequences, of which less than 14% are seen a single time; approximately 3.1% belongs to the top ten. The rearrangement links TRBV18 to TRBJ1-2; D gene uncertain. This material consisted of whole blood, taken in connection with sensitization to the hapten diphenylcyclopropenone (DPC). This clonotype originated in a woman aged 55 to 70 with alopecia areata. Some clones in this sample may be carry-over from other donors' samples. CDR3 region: CASSSAVYGYTF. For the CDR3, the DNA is TGTGCCAGCTCGTCTGCCGTCTATGGCTACACCTTC.